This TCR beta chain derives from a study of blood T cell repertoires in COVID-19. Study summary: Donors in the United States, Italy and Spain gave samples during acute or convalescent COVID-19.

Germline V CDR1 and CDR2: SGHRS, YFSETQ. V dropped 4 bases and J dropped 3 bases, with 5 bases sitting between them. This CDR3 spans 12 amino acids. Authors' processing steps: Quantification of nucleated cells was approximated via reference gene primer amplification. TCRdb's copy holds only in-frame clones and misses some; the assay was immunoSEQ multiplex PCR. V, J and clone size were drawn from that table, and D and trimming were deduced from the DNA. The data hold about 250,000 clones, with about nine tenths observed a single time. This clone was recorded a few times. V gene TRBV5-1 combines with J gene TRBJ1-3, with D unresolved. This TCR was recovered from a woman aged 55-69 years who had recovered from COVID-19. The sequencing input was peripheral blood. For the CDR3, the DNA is TGCGCCAGCAGCACGGGTGGAAACACCATATATTTT. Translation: CASSTGGNTIYF.